Given below is one T cell receptor beta chain in context. Clones were sequenced by immunoSEQ multiplex PCR, and TCRdb holds only the in-frame ones, with some missing. This table holds tens of thousands of clones, approximately 88% found once. This sample is part of a study of T cell changes during pregnancy in multiple sclerosis. Between the trimmed V and J ends, which lost 2 bases and 6 bases, there was a span of 7 bases. Germline CDR1 is MNHEY and CDR2 is SVGAGI. The CDR3 runs 12 residues. This TCR derives from a female donor with multiple sclerosis, enrolled in a pregnancy study. The genes are TRBV6-5 and TRBJ1-2, with a tentative D call TRBD1 (5 bases). The input for sequencing was peripheral blood, taken in the first trimester of pregnancy. In DNA form, the CDR3 reads TGTGCCAGCAGTTACGAAGGGGATGGCTACACCTTC. This gives the protein CASSYEGDGYTF.